The T cell receptor beta chain under discussion was sequenced for a study of siplizumab effects on memory and regulatory T cells. Roughly 9 x 10^4 TCR templates were assayed per sample. Repertoires were generated with immunoSEQ multiplex PCR, while TCRdb's copy carries only in-frame clones and drops some. The repertoire has some 110,000 clones, around 94% of them found once; the top ten carry approximately 1.8%. This clone has more than one count but fewer than ten. As yet, its antigen is unknown. General study results and limits: Controls showed an average of roughly 27% Treg-derived mappable alloreactive CD4+ clones, while siplizumab showed roughly 70%. Naive T cells were seen as more diverse than memory cells and as major alloresponse contributors.

Per germline, CDR1 SGDLS and CDR2 YYNGEE. The V segment lost 2 bases and the J segment 0 bases; nucleotides outside the gene matches: 7. There are 16 residues in the CDR3. Specimen: non-Treg CD4+ T cells sorted from blood. The chain employs TRBV9 and TRBJ1-1; 7 bases match TRBD1. This receptor was obtained from a human donor in good health. This CDR3 is CASSVTLGTVNTEAFF. The CDR3 DNA is TGTGCCAGCAGCGTCACCCTGGGGACAGTGAACACTGAAGCTTTCTTT.